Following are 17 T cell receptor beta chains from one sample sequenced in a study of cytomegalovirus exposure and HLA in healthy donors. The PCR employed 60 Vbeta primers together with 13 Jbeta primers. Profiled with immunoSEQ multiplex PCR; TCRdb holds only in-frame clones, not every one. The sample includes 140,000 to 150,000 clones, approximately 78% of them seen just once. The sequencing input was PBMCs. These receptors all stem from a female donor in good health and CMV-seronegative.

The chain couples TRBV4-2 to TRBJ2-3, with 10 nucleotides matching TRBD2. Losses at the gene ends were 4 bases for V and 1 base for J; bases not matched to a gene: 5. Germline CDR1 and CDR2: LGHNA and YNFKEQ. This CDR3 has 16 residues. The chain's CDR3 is CASSPSLAGGTDTQYF. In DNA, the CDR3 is TGTGCCAGCAGCCCTAGTCTAGCGGGGGGCACAGATACGCAGTATTTT.

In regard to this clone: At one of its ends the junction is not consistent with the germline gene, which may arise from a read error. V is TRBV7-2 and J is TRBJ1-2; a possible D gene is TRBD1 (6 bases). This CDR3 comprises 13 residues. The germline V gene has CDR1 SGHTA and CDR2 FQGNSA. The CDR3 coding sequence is TGTGCCAGTTTCACGGGGGGGCCCTATGGCTACCCCTTC. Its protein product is CASFTGGPYGYPF.

Written as DNA, the CDR3 is TGTGCCAGCAGCCGACTAGCGGGGATATACGAGCAGTACTTC. Protein product: CASSRLAGIYEQYF. The V and J genes are TRBV28 and TRBJ2-7; 11 bases map to TRBD2. The germline V gene has CDR1 MDHEN and CDR2 SYDVKM. J lost 4 bases, V lost 6 bases, and 5 bases had no gene match. The CDR3 totals 14 residues. Based on the CDR3 plus reference TRBV28 and TRBJ2-7, the full variable domain is DVKVTQSSRYLVKRTGEKVFLECVQDMDHENMFWYRQDPGLGLRLIYFSYDVKMKEKGDIPEGYSVSREKKERFSLILESASTNQTSMYLCASSRLAGIYEQYFGPGTRLTVT.

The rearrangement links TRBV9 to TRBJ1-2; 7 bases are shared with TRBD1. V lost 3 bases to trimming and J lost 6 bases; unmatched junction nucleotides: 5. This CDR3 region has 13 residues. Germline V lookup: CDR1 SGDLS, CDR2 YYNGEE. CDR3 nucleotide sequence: TGTGCCAGCAGCGCCAGACAGGGTCATGGCTACACCTTC. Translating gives CASSARQGHGYTF.

Written as DNA, the CDR3 is TGTGCCAGCAGTCCCCCTCCCCCAGATGGCTACACCTTC. It translates to CASSPPPPDGYTF. The J gene is TRBJ1-2, the V gene TRBV28, with no clear D. The ends were cut back, 5 bases at V and 6 bases at J, with 13 bases in the middle. Germline CDR1 is MDHEN and CDR2 is SYDVKM. The CDR3 sequence is 13 residues long.

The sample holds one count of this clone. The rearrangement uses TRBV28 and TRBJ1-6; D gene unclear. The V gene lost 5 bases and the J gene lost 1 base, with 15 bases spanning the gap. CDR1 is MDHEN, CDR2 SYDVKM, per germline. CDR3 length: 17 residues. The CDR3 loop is CASSPFGSGSYNSPLHF. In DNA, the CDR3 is TGTGCCAGCAGTCCTTTTGGGTCGGGTTCCTATAATTCACCCCTCCACTTT.

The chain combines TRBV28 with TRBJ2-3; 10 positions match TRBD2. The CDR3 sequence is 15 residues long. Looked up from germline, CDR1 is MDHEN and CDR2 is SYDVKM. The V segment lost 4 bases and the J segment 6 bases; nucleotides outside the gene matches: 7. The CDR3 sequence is CASSSTSGTLDTQYF. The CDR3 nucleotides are TGTGCCAGCAGTTCAACTAGCGGGACCCTCGATACGCAGTATTTT.

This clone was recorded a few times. The CDR3 coding sequence is TGTGCCAGCAGCTCTAGGGACAGGGGCACCTACGAGCAGTACTTC. Amino acids: CASSSRDRGTYEQYF. V gene TRBV13 combines with J gene TRBJ2-7, with 10 bases identical to TRBD1. With V trimmed by 4 bases and J by 2 bases, 5 bases remained unmatched. CDR3 length: 15 residues. Germline V gives CDR1 PRHDT, CDR2 FYEKMQ (reference sequence).

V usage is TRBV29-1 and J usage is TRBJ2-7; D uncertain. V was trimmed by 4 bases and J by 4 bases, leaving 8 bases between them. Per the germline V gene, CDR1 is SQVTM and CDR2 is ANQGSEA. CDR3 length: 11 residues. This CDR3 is CSVVSGYEQYF. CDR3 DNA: TGCAGCGTTGTATCAGGATACGAGCAGTACTTC.

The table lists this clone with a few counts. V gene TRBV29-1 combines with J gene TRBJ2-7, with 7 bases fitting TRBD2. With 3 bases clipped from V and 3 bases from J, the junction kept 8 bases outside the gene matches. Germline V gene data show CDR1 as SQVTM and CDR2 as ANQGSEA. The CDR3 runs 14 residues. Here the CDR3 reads CSVDGLDGSYEQYF. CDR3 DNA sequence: TGCAGCGTTGATGGACTAGACGGGAGCTACGAGCAGTACTTC.

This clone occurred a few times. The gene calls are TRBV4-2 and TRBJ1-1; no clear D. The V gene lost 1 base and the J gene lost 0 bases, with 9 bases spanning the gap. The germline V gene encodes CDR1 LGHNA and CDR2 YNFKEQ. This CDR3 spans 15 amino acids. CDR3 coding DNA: TGTGCCAGCAGCCAAGGTGTCTCCCTGAACACTGAAGCTTTCTTT. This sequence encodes CASSQGVSLNTEAFF.

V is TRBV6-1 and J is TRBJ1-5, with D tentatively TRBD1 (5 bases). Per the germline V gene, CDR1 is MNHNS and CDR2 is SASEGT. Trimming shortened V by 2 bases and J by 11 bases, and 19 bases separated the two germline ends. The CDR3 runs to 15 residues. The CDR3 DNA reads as TGTGCCAGCAGTGAAAAGGCAGATGGATTCAGGGCCCAGCATTTT. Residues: CASSEKADGFRAQHF.

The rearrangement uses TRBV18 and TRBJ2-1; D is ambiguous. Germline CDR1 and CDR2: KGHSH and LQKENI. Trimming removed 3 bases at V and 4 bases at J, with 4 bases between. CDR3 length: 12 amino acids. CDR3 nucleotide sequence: TGTGCCAGCTCACCCCCATACAATGAGCAGTTCTTC. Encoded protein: CASSPPYNEQFF. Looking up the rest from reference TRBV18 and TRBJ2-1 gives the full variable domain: NAGVMQNPRHLVRRRGQEARLRCSPMKGHSHVYWYRQLPEEGLKFMVYLQKENIIDESGMPKERFSAEFPKEGPSILRIQQVVRGDSAAYFCASSPPYNEQFFGPGTRLTVL.

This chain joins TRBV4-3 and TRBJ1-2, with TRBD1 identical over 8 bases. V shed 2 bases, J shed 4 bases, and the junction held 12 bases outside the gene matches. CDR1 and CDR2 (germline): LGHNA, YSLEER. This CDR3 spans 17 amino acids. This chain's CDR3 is CASSQSFRDRSVYGYTF. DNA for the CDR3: TGCGCCAGCAGCCAAAGCTTCCGGGACAGGTCCGTCTATGGCTACACCTTC.

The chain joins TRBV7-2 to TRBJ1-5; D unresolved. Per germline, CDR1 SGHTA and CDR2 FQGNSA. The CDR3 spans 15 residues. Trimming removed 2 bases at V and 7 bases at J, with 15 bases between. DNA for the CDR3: TGTGCCAGCAGCTTAAAAGGTGGGCGAGGGCAGCCCCAGCATTTT. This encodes CASSLKGGRGQPQHF.

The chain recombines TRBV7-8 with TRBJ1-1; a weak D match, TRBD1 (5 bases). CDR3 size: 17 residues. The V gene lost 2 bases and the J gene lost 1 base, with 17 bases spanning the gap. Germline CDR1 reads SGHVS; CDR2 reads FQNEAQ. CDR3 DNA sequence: TGTGCCAGCAGCTTATACGGGGGGTCTGACCCGAACACTGAAGCTTTCTTT. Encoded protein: CASSLYGGSDPNTEAFF.

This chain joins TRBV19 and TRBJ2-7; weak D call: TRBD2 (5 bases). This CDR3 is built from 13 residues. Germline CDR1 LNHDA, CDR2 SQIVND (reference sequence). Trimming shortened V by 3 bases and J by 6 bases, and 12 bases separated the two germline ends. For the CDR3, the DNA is TGTGCCAGTAGTATGCAGAGGGATGGCGAGCAGTACTTC. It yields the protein CASSMQRDGEQYF. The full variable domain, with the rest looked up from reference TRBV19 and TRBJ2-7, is DGGITQSPKYLFRKEGQNVTLSCEQNLNHDAMYWYRQDPGQGLRLIYYSQIVNDFQKGDIAEGYSVSREKKESFPLTVTSAQKNPTAFYLCASSMQRDGEQYFGPGTRLTVT.